This is a list of T cell receptor beta chains from one sample in a study of T cell repertoires in aging, cancer and after chemotherapy. TCRdb re-called the multiplex PCR reads through MiXCR, storing one row per CDR3 protein. The data show roughly 2,000 distinct CDR3 sequences, roughly 33% seen once. The source material was blood. All receptors come from a human donor with a solid tumor. The CDR3 runs from the conserved cysteine through the conserved F or W. The order of the fields is clone size, V gene, J gene, D gene, CDR3 protein, CDR3 DNA. The D gene is left open where the match is weak. Rows may omit the clone size; those that give it use once, few, many or a size class.

size: NA; V: TRBV14; J: TRBJ2-7; D: TRBD1; CDR3: CASSRQGNSHEQYF; DNA: TGTGCCAGCAGCCGACAGGGAAATTCCCACGAGCAGTACTTC
size: NA; V: TRBV13; J: TRBJ2-7; D: TRBD1; CDR3: CASSRQGAIYEQYF; DNA: TGTGCCAGCAGCCGACAGGGGGCCATCTACGAGCAGTACTTC
size: NA; V: TRBV4-2; J: TRBJ1-5; D: NA; CDR3: CASSQEATVNQPQHF; DNA: TGTGCCAGCAGCCAAGAAGCGACAGTTAATCAGCCCCAGCATTTT
size: few; V: TRBV7-2; J: TRBJ2-7; D: TRBD1; CDR3: CASSHGQAYEQYF; DNA: TGTGCCAGCAGCCATGGACAGGCCTACGAGCAGTACTTC
size: NA; V: TRBV11-3; J: TRBJ1-4; D: NA; CDR3: CASSQGSNEKLFF; DNA: TGTGCCAGCAGCCAGGGGTCTAATGAAAAACTGTTTTTT
size: NA; V: TRBV19; J: TRBJ1-5; D: NA; CDR3: CASSIVGSSNNQPQHF; DNA: TGTGCCAGTAGTATAGTCGGGTCTTCTAACAATCAGCCCCAGCATTTT
size: NA; V: TRBV30; J: TRBJ1-2; D: NA; CDR3: CAWSVGYGYTF; DNA: TGTGCCTGGAGTGTAGGATATGGCTACACCTTC
size: NA; V: TRBV13; J: TRBJ2-3; D: NA; CDR3: CASLRSGGRRTDTQYF; DNA: TGTGCCAGCTTAAGGTCTGGGGGCCGTCGCACAGATACGCAGTATTTT
size: NA; V: TRBV30; J: TRBJ2-7; D: NA; CDR3: CAWDDHVVHEQYF; DNA: TGTGCCTGGGACGATCATGTGGTCCACGAGCAGTACTTC
size: NA; V: TRBV6-2/TRBV6-3; J: TRBJ2-5; D: TRBD2; CDR3: CASSPGGAIETQYF; DNA: TGTGCCAGCAGTCCCGGGGGGGCCATAGAGACCCAGTACTTC
size: medium-sized; V: TRBV19; J: TRBJ1-4; D: TRBD1; CDR3: CASSRQGANEKLFF; DNA: TGTGCCAGTAGCAGACAGGGCGCTAATGAAAAACTGTTTTTT
size: NA; V: TRBV6-4; J: TRBJ2-7; D: NA; CDR3: CASSLAGTLYEQYF; DNA: TGTGCCAGCAGCTTGGCCGGGACCCTCTACGAGCAGTACTTC
size: NA; V: TRBV6-2/TRBV6-3; J: TRBJ1-5; D: NA; CDR3: CASTMDGEESNQPQHF; DNA: TGTGCCAGCACCATGGACGGGGAAGAGAGCAATCAGCCCCAGCATTTT
size: few; V: TRBV6-5; J: TRBJ2-7; D: TRBD1; CDR3: CASRQGQGGSYEQYF; DNA: TGTGCCAGCAGGCAAGGACAGGGGGGATCCTACGAGCAGTACTTC
size: NA; V: TRBV14; J: TRBJ1-4; D: NA; CDR3: CASSRRGVDPKLFF; DNA: TGTGCCAGCAGCCGTAGGGGAGTCGATCCAAAACTGTTTTTT
size: NA; V: TRBV6-5; J: TRBJ1-2; D: TRBD1; CDR3: CASSGNRDRGKGYTF; DNA: TGTGCCAGCAGCGGAAACCGGGACAGGGGGAAGGGCTACACCTTC
size: medium-sized; V: TRBV19; J: TRBJ2-5; D: NA; CDR3: CASSIRGGVQETQYF; DNA: TGTGCCAGTAGTATTAGAGGAGGGGTTCAAGAGACCCAGTACTTC
size: NA; V: TRBV27; J: TRBJ1-2; D: NA; CDR3: CASSYAGGGYTF; DNA: TGTGCCAGCAGTTACGCGGGGGGAGGCTACACCTTC
size: NA; V: TRBV6-5; J: TRBJ2-7; D: TRBD2; CDR3: CAIRPGLAGNEQYF; DNA: TGTGCCATCAGACCGGGACTAGCGGGAAACGAGCAGTACTTC
size: NA; V: TRBV5-4; J: TRBJ1-1; D: NA; CDR3: CASSLAALQDGEAFF; DNA: TGCGCCAGCAGCTTGGCGGCACTCCAAGACGGGGAAGCTTTCTTT
size: NA; V: TRBV7-6; J: TRBJ1-2; D: TRBD1; CDR3: CASSLVPGGRGYTF; DNA: TGTGCCAGCAGCTTAGTTCCAGGGGGCAGAGGCTACACCTTC
size: NA; V: TRBV7-2; J: TRBJ2-1; D: NA; CDR3: CASSLRLANDEQFF; DNA: TGTGCCAGCAGCTTACGCCTAGCAAACGATGAGCAGTTCTTC
size: medium-sized; V: TRBV6-5; J: TRBJ2-5; D: NA; CDR3: CASSYLDTQYF; DNA: TGTGCCAGCAGTTACCTCGATACCCAGTACTTC
size: once; V: TRBV12-3/TRBV12-4; J: TRBJ1-1; D: NA; CDR3: CASSLTEKVF; DNA: TGTGCCAGCAGTTTAACGGAGAAGGTATTT
size: medium-sized; V: TRBV11-1; J: TRBJ2-5; D: TRBD2; CDR3: CASSIPGAGGETQYF; DNA: TGTGCCAGCAGCATACCAGGAGCGGGGGGAGAGACCCAGTACTTC
size: large; V: TRBV29-1; J: TRBJ1-2; D: NA; CDR3: CSVEIADGYTF; DNA: TGCAGCGTTGAAATCGCGGATGGCTACACCTTC
size: NA; V: TRBV5-1; J: TRBJ1-1; D: NA; CDR3: CASSLEAGGSTEAFF; DNA: TGCGCCAGCAGCTTGGAGGCCGGAGGTTCTACTGAAGCTTTCTTT
size: few; V: TRBV6-6; J: TRBJ2-2; D: TRBD2; CDR3: CASSFLSGAPGGELFF; DNA: TGTGCCAGCAGCTTTCTGAGCGGGGCCCCCGGGGGGGAGCTGTTTTTT
size: NA; V: TRBV20-1; J: TRBJ2-1; D: TRBD1; CDR3: CSASKGQGYNEQFF; DNA: TGCAGTGCTAGCAAGGGACAGGGCTACAATGAGCAGTTCTTC
size: NA; V: TRBV20-1; J: TRBJ2-7; D: NA; CDR3: CSARDSGGQRYEQYF; DNA: TGCAGTGCTAGAGATTCTGGCGGGCAAAGGTACGAGCAGTACTTC
size: NA; V: TRBV27; J: TRBJ2-1; D: TRBD2; CDR3: CASSSSVAGYNEQFF; DNA: TGTGCCAGCAGTTCGTCGGTAGCGGGTTACAATGAGCAGTTCTTC
size: medium-sized; V: TRBV19; J: TRBJ2-7; D: NA; CDR3: CASSIGSHSGSEQYF; DNA: TGTGCCAGTAGTATAGGAAGCCACAGTGGGTCCGAGCAGTACTTC
size: NA; V: TRBV24-1; J: TRBJ2-1; D: TRBD2; CDR3: CATSVPLAGDQRSYNEQFF; DNA: TGTGCCACCAGCGTACCACTAGCGGGGGACCAACGCTCCTACAATGAGCAGTTCTTC
size: few; V: TRBV5-5; J: TRBJ2-7; D: TRBD1; CDR3: CASSLGTGVSYEQYF; DNA: TGTGCCAGCAGCCTAGGGACAGGGGTTTCCTACGAGCAGTACTTC
size: few; V: TRBV6-4; J: TRBJ2-5; D: NA; CDR3: CASSAQSQETQYF; DNA: TGTGCCAGCAGTGCACAGAGCCAAGAGACCCAGTACTTC
size: few; V: TRBV7-9; J: TRBJ2-1; D: NA; CDR3: CASSPRDGNYNEQFF; DNA: TGTGCCAGCAGCCCCCGGGACGGCAACTACAATGAGCAGTTCTTC
size: NA; V: TRBV13; J: TRBJ2-3; D: NA; CDR3: CASKSSGTDTQYF; DNA: TGTGCCAGCAAATCTAGTGGGACAGATACGCAGTATTTT
size: NA; V: TRBV5-4; J: TRBJ2-3; D: NA; CDR3: CASSSRVGADTQYF; DNA: TGTGCCAGCAGCTCTAGAGTGGGGGCAGATACGCAGTATTTT
size: NA; V: TRBV5-4; J: TRBJ1-1; D: NA; CDR3: CASSSRGGGYTEAFF; DNA: TGTGCCAGCAGCTCCAGGGGTGGGGGGTACACTGAAGCTTTCTTT
size: once; V: TRBV7-9; J: TRBJ2-1; D: TRBD2; CDR3: CASSLTSGGNEQFF; DNA: TGTGCCAGCAGCCTTACTAGCGGGGGGAATGAGCAGTTCTTC
size: NA; V: TRBV12-3/TRBV12-4; J: TRBJ2-1; D: NA; CDR3: CASSFRRGGEQFF; DNA: TGTGCCAGCAGTTTTAGGAGGGGCGGTGAGCAGTTCTTC
size: NA; V: TRBV4-3; J: TRBJ1-2; D: TRBD1; CDR3: CASSRRGTDRVGYGYTF; DNA: TGCGCCAGCAGCCGTCGGGGGACAGACAGGGTAGGCTATGGCTACACCTTC
size: NA; V: TRBV5-6; J: TRBJ1-1; D: NA; CDR3: CASSLESTRKNTEAFF; DNA: TGTGCCAGCAGCTTGGAGTCTACTCGGAAAAACACTGAAGCTTTCTTT
size: medium-sized; V: TRBV6-6; J: TRBJ2-5; D: NA; CDR3: CASSYGTSQETQYF; DNA: TGTGCCAGCAGTTACGGTACATCCCAAGAGACCCAGTACTTC
size: NA; V: TRBV6-1; J: TRBJ1-5; D: NA; CDR3: CASSVQNGGNQPQHF; DNA: TGTGCCAGCAGTGTTCAGAACGGGGGCAATCAGCCCCAGCATTTT
size: NA; V: TRBV5-4; J: TRBJ2-1; D: TRBD2; CDR3: CASSRTSGSNEQFF; DNA: TGTGCCAGCAGCCGGACTAGCGGTAGCAATGAGCAGTTCTTC
size: large; V: TRBV27; J: TRBJ1-4; D: TRBD1; CDR3: CASSLRQGVEKLFF; DNA: TGTGCCAGCAGTTTACGTCAGGGGGTTGAAAAACTGTTTTTT
size: NA; V: TRBV6-5; J: TRBJ1-2; D: NA; CDR3: CASGYGSGGYGYTF; DNA: TGTGCCAGCGGTTACGGAAGCGGGGGCTATGGCTACACCTTC
size: few; V: TRBV5-6; J: TRBJ1-5; D: TRBD1; CDR3: CASSRQGMKYSNQPQHF; DNA: TGTGCCAGCAGCCGACAGGGGATGAAGTATAGCAATCAGCCCCAGCATTTT
size: NA; V: TRBV5-4; J: TRBJ2-5; D: NA; CDR3: CASSWGLGFGETQYF; DNA: TGTGCCAGCAGCTGGGGCCTGGGGTTTGGGGAGACCCAGTACTTC
size: NA; V: TRBV15; J: TRBJ2-3; D: TRBD2; CDR3: CATSRDPPTSGVPDTQYF; DNA: TGTGCCACCAGCAGAGATCCCCCGACTAGCGGGGTCCCAGATACGCAGTATTTT
size: few; V: TRBV27; J: TRBJ2-2; D: NA; CDR3: CASSNRGTTNTGELFF; DNA: TGTGCCAGCTCTAACCGCGGGACAACGAACACCGGGGAGCTGTTTTTT
size: NA; V: TRBV30; J: TRBJ1-2; D: NA; CDR3: CAWTERGLGYTF; DNA: TGTGCCTGGACCGAGCGGGGGCTTGGCTACACCTTC
size: NA; V: TRBV12-3/TRBV12-4; J: TRBJ2-1; D: TRBD2; CDR3: CASSFTSGRVGDEQFF; DNA: TGTGCCAGCAGTTTTACTAGCGGGAGAGTTGGGGATGAGCAGTTCTTC
size: NA; V: TRBV7-2; J: TRBJ2-2; D: TRBD2; CDR3: CASSFSSGGGAELFF; DNA: TGTGCCAGCAGCTTTTCTAGCGGGGGGGGGGCGGAGCTGTTTTTT
size: NA; V: TRBV20-1; J: TRBJ2-7; D: TRBD2; CDR3: CSARAQGLAGESYEQYF; DNA: TGCAGTGCTAGGGCCCAAGGTTTAGCGGGAGAAAGCTACGAGCAGTACTTC
size: few; V: TRBV27; J: TRBJ1-3; D: TRBD1; CDR3: CASGFQGAGNTIYF; DNA: TGTGCCAGCGGATTCCAGGGGGCTGGAAACACCATATATTTT
size: NA; V: TRBV27; J: TRBJ1-2; D: TRBD1; CDR3: CASSLSTGEYGYTF; DNA: TGTGCCAGCAGTTTATCTACAGGGGAATACGGCTACACCTTC
size: few; V: TRBV6-5; J: TRBJ2-5; D: TRBD2; CDR3: CASSSRTSGGRETQYF; DNA: TGTGCCAGCAGTTCGCGGACTAGCGGGGGCAGAGAGACCCAGTACTTC